This T cell receptor beta chain was documented in a study of cytomegalovirus exposure and HLA in healthy donors. Study-wide results and caveats: With high specificity and sensitivity, the classifier reportedly diagnosed cytomegalovirus status. Later examination showed HLA-associated TCR beta chains had greater clonal expansion than equally common others.

As regards this clone: Its matching antigen is unknown.

Though probably carrying unrecorded immune exposures, donors were nominally healthy at sampling. Both 60 Vbeta primers and 13 Jbeta primers went into the PCR. Produced via immunoSEQ multiplex PCR; TCRdb's table is partial and in-frame only. The sample lists approximately 190,000 clones; roughly 74% were seen once. The germline V and J ends were trimmed by 7 bases and 7 bases, with 17 bases remaining between them. The CDR3 loop spans 13 amino acids. Per germline, CDR1 MNHEY and CDR2 SMNVEV (reference sequence). This TCR came from a woman in her twenties or thirties in good health and CMV-seropositive. Sequencing was carried out using PBMCs. This rearrangement joins TRBV27 to TRBJ2-7; perhaps TRBD1 as D (6 bases). This CDR3 reads CASKYQGNREQYF. In DNA, the CDR3 is TGTGCCAGCAAGTATCAGGGGAATCGGGAGCAGTACTTC.